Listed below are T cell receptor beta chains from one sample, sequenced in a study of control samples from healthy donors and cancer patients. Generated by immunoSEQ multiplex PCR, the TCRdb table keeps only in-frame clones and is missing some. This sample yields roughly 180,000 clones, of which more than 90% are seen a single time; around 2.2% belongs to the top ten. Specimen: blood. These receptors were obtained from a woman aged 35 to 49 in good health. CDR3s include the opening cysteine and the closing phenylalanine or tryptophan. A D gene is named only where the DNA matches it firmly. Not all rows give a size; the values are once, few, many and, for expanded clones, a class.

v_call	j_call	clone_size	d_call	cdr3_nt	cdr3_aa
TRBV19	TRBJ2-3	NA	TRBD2	TGTGCCAGTAGTATAGATTCGACTAGCGGGGGATTGTTCACAGATACGCAGTATTTT	CASSIDSTSGGLFTDTQYF
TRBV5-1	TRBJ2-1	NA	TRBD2	TGCGCCAGCAGCCCGCCTAGGACTAGCGGGTACAATGAGCAGTTCTTC	CASSPPRTSGYNEQFF
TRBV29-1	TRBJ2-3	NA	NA	TGCAGCGTCGGGGACCTCCTTAGCACAGATACGCAGTATTTT	CSVGDLLSTDTQYF
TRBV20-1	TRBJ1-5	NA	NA	TGCAGTGCTAGTCCGGGCAATCAGCCCCAGCATTTT	CSASPGNQPQHF
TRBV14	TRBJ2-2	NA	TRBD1	TGTGCCAGCAGCCATGGGGGGACAGGAACCGGGGAGCTGTTTTTT	CASSHGGTGTGELFF
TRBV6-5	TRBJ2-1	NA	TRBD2	TGTGCCAGCAGCCCGGGACTAGCGAGCAATGAGCAGTTCTTC	CASSPGLASNEQFF
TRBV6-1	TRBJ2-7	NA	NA	TGTGCCAGCAGTGAAGCGGGGGGCACCGTGGGCTCCTACGAGCAGTACTTC	CASSEAGGTVGSYEQYF
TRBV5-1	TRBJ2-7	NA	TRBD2	TGCGCCAGCAGCTTGGCGGGGGGTCTTAACTACGAGCAGTACTTC	CASSLAGGLNYEQYF
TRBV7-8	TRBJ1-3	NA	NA	TGTGCCAGCAGCAGGACAGCCGAGGGCTCTGGAAACACCATATATTTT	CASSRTAEGSGNTIYF
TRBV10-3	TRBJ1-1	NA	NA	TGTGCCATCAAGTCGGGGGCCACTGAAGCTTTCTTT	CAIKSGATEAFF
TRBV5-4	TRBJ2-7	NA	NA	TGTGCCAGCAGCTTGGAGGGCCTAGCCCACGAGCAGTACTTC	CASSLEGLAHEQYF
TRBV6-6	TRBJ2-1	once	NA	TGTGCCAGCAGACTACCTAGCTTTGGTGAGCAGTTCTTC	CASRLPSFGEQFF
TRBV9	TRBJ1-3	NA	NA	TGTGCCAGCAGCGTAGCTCACGGACAGGGAAACACCATATATTTT	CASSVAHGQGNTIYF
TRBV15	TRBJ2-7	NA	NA	TGTGCCACCAGCCCCCAGGGTCGACGCGATGCCTACGAGCAGTACTTC	CATSPQGRRDAYEQYF
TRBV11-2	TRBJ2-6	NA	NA	TGTGCCAGCAGGTTGGGCTCTGGGGCCAACGTCCTGACTTTC	CASRLGSGANVLTF
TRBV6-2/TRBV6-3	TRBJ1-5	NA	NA	TGTGCCAGCAGTCACCGGAGGGACAATCAGCCCCAGCATTTT	CASSHRRDNQPQHF
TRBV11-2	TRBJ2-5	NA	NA	TGTGCCAGCAGCCCAAAGGGGGTCCGGGGGCTACAAGAGACCCAGTACTTC	CASSPKGVRGLQETQYF
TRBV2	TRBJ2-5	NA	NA	TGTGCCAGCAGTGTGGGGGCGGGGACCCAGTACTTC	CASSVGAGTQYF
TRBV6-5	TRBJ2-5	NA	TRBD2	TGTGCCAGCAGTTATCCGGGGGGCCAAGAGACCCAGTACTTC	CASSYPGGQETQYF
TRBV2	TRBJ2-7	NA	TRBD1	TGTGCCAGCGAACAACCGGGACAGGGGTTTGACGAGCAGTACTTC	CASEQPGQGFDEQYF
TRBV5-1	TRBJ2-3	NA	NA	TGCGCCAGCAGTTCGATCAGGGGTTGGGCAGATACGCAGTATTTT	CASSSIRGWADTQYF
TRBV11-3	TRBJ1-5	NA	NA	TGTGCCAGCAGCCATACTACAGGCATCAATCAGCCCCAGCATTTT	CASSHTTGINQPQHF
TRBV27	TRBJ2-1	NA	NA	TGTGCCAGCAGTATATCGACAGGTTTTGGCTCCTACAATGAGCAGTTCTTC	CASSISTGFGSYNEQFF
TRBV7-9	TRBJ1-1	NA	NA	TGTGCCAGCAGCCAGACAGGGAACACTGAAGCTTTCTTT	CASSQTGNTEAFF
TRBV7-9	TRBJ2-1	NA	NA	TGTGCCAGCAGCTTAGGTTCTTTAAGCTCCTACAATGAGCAGTTCTTC	CASSLGSLSSYNEQFF
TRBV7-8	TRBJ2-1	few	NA	TGTGCCAGCAGCTTAGTGGCCAGTGATCAGTTCTTC	CASSLVASDQFF
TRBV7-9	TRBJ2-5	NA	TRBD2	TGTGCCAGCAGCTTAGTAGCGGGGGGGCAGGAGACCCAGTACTTC	CASSLVAGGQETQYF
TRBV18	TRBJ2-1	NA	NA	TGTGCCAGCTCACCATCAGGGTTTTACAATGAGCAGTTCTTC	CASSPSGFYNEQFF
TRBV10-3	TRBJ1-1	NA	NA	TGTGCCATCAGTGATTGGGGGCAGAACACTGAAGCTTTCTTT	CAISDWGQNTEAFF
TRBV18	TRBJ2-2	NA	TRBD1	TGTGCCAGCTCCCTAACAGGGGGCAACGGGGAGCTGTTTTTT	CASSLTGGNGELFF
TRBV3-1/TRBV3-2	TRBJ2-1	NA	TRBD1	TGTGCCAGCAGCCAACCGGGACAGGGGGTCGATGAGCAGTTCTTC	CASSQPGQGVDEQFF
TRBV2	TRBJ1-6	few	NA	TGTGCCAGCAGCAGAGATTCACCCCTCCACTTT	CASSRDSPLHF
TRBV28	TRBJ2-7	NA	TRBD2	TGTGCCAGCGGGGCGACTAGCGGGGCCTCCTACGAGCAGTACTTC	CASGATSGASYEQYF
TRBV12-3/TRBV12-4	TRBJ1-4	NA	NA	TGTGCCAGCAGTTTAAAGGGTGAAAAACTGTTTTTT	CASSLKGEKLFF
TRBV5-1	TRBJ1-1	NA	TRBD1	TGCGCCAGCAGCTCGGGACAGGGGTTCATGGCTTTCTTT	CASSSGQGFMAFF
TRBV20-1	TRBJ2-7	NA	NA	TGCAGTGCCACAGACGACTACGAGCAGTACTTC	CSATDDYEQYF
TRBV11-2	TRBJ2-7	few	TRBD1	TGTGCCAGCAGGACAGGGGGCGGAGAGCAGTACTTC	CASRTGGGEQYF
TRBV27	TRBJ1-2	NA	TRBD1	TGTGCCAGCAGTCGGAGGGGGCAGTACTATGGCTACACCTTC	CASSRRGQYYGYTF
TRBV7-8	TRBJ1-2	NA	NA	TGTGCCAGCAGCTTAGTTAGAAGATCACTGAACTATGGCTACACCTTC	CASSLVRRSLNYGYTF
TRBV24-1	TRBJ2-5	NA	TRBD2	TGTGCCAAACTAGCGGGGGAAGAGACCCAGTACTTC	CAKLAGEETQYF